What follows describes a single TCR beta chain. Its antigen is as yet unknown. The CDR3 totals 13 residues. The germline V gene encodes CDR1 MGHDK and CDR2 SYGVNS. J lost 1 base, V lost 10 bases, and 2 bases had no gene match. The record originates from a study of CD8 T cells in ankylosing spondylitis. Findings and limits, study-wide: Clones tied to disease were said to be significantly enriched in matched ankylosing spondylitis synovial fluid. One TCR beta motif, made up of under ten highly homologous variants, appeared characteristic of ankylosing spondylitis blood. In reactive arthritis synovial fluid and blood, some motif variants had been reported before.

5'-RACE, quantitative and with molecular barcodes, yielded the TCR beta libraries. MiXCR, applied by TCRdb to the 5' RACE reads, yields one record per CDR3 protein. The sample has about 340,000 distinct CDR3 sequences, around 8% seen once. The sequence was collected from a male donor with ankylosing spondylitis. Material for sequencing was blood, either unsorted or a sorted T cell fraction (not recorded which). The V call is TRBV25-1, the J call TRBJ2-7; TRBD2 agrees at 12 bases. The CDR3 DNA sequence: TGTGCCACCGGACTAGCGGGATCCTACGAGCAGTACTTC. Translation: CATGLAGSYEQYF.